The clone carrying this T cell receptor beta chain appeared once. The antigen is unknown. PCR was performed a second time for 7 to 11 cycles using a sample-barcoded 5' primer and a J-beta primer mix. One entry per CDR3 protein results from TCRdb running MiXCR on the 5' RACE reads. The repertoire has approximately 800,000 distinct CDR3 sequences, 62% of them found once; the top ten carry 25% to 30%. This specimen comes from a study of blood T cells in healthy people across ages. Looked up from germline, CDR1 is MNHNS and CDR2 is SASEGT. Between the trimmed V and J ends, which lost 0 bases and 1 base, there was a span of 13 bases. The CDR3 runs to 16 residues. Study results and caveats: Greater diversity and more naive CD4+ cells were seen in long-lived donors than in aged donors. Strongly correlated with naive T cell percentage was TCR beta diversity. Diversity of TCR beta per million T cells declined in a roughly linear way with age.

The chain couples TRBV6-1 to TRBJ2-7; D call uncertain. This TCR derives from a man aged 25-45 years in good health. Input material: blood. CDR3 sequence (DNA): TGTGCCAGCAGTGAAGCGCTTGACATTGTTTCCTACGAGCAGTACTTC. Its protein product is CASSEALDIVSYEQYF.